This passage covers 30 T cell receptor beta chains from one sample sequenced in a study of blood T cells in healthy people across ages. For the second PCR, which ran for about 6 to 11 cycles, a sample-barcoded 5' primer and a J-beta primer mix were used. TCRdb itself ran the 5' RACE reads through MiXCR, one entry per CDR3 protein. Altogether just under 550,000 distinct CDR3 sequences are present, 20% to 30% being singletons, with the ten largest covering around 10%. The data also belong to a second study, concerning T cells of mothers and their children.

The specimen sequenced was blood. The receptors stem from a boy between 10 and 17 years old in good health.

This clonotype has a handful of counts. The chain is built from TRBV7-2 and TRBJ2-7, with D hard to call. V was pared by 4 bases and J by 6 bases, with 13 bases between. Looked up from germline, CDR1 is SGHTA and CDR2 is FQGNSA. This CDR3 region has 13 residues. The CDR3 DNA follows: TGTGCCAGCAGCTCGGAAATTGGTCGCGAGCAGTACTTC. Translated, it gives CASSSEIGREQYF.

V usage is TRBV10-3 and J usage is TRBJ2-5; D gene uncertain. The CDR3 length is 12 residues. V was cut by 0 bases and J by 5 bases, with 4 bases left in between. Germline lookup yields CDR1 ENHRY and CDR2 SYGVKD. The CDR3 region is CAISESWETQYF. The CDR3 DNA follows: TGTGCCATCAGTGAGTCGTGGGAGACCCAGTACTTC.

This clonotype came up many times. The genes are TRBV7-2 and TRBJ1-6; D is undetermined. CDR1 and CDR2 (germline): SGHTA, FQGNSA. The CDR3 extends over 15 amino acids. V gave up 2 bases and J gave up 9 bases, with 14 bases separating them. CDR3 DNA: TGTGCCAGCAGCTTAAGGGCAGCTTTACCTTCACCCCTCCACTTT. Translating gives CASSLRAALPSPLHF.

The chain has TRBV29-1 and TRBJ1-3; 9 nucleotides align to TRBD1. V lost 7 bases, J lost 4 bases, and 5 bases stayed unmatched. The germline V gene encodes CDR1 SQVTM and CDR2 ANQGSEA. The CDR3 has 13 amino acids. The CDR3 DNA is TGCAGCGCCGATACAGGGGGCGGAAACACCATATATTTT. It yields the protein CSADTGGGNTIYF. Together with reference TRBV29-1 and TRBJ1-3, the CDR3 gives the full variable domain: SAVISQKPSRDICQRGTSLTIQCQVDSQVTMMFWYRQQPGQSLTLIATANQGSEATYESGFVIDKFPISRPNLTFSTLTVSNMSPEDSSIYLCSADTGGGNTIYFGEGSWLTVV.

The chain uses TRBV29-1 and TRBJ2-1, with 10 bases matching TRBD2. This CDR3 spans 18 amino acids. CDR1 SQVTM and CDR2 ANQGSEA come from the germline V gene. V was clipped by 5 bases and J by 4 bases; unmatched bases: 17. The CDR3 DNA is TGCAGCGTTATATTGATCAATCTAGCGGGAGAAGGGTACAATGAGCAGTTCTTC. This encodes CSVILINLAGEGYNEQFF.

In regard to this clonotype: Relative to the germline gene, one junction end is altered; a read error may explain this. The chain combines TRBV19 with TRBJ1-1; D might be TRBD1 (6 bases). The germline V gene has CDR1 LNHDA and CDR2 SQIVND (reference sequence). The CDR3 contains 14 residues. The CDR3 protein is CASSQGTGNTEALF. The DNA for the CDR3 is TGTGCCAGTAGTCAGGGGACGGGGAACACTGAAGCTCTCTTT.

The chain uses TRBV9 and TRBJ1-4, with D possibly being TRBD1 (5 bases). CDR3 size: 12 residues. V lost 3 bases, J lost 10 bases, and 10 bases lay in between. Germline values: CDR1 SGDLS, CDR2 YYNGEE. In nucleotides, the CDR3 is TGTGCCAGCAGCGGCCAGGGCGGAAAACTGTTTTTT. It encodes CASSGQGGKLFF.

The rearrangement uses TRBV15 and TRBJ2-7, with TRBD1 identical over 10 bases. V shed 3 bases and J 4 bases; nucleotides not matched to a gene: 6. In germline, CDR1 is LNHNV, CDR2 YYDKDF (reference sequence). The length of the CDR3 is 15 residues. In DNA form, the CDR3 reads TGTGCCACCAGCAGTGGCCGGGACAGGGGTTACGAGCAGTACTTC. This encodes CATSSGRDRGYEQYF.

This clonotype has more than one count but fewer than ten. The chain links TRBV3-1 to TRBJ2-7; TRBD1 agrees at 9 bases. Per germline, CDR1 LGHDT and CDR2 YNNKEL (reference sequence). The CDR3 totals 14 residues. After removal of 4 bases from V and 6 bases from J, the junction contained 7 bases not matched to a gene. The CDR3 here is CASSPTGGTGEQYF. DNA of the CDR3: TGTGCCAGCAGCCCGACAGGGGGGACCGGCGAGCAGTACTTC.

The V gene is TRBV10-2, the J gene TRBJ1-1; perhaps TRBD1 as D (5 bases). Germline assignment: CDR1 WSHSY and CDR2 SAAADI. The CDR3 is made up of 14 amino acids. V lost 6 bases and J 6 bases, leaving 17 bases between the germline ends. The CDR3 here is CASRGPNTGAEAFF. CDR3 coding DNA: TGCGCCAGCAGGGGACCAAATACCGGGGCTGAAGCTTTCTTT.

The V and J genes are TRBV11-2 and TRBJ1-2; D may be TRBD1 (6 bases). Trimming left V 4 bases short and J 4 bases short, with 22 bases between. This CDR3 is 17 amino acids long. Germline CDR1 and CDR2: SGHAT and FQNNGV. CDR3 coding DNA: TGTGCCAGCAGCTCTAGGGGGAAAACCGACAGAACCTATGGCTACACCTTC. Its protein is CASSSRGKTDRTYGYTF.

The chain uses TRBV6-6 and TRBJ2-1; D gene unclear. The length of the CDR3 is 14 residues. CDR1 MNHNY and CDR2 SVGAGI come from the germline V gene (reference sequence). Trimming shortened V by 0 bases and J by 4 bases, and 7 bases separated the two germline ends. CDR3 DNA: TGTGCCAGCAGTTACTCGTCAGAATACAATGAGCAGTTCTTC. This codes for CASSYSSEYNEQFF.

The CDR3, as DNA: TGTGCCAGCAGCTTTGACCAGGGCCTGCTTGAAGCTTTCTTT. Translated, it gives CASSFDQGLLEAFF. The chain carries TRBV28 and TRBJ1-1, with D possibly matching TRBD1 (5 bases). CDR3 length equals 14 residues. The germline V and J ends were trimmed by 6 bases and 7 bases, with 18 bases remaining between them. Germline assignment: CDR1 MDHEN and CDR2 SYDVKM.

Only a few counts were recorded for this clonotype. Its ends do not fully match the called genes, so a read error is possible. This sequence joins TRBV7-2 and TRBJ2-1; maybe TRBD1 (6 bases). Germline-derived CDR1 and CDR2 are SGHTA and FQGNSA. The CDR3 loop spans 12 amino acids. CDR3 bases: TGTGCCAGCAGCTTAGGAGGCAGGGGTATACGCTTC. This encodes CASSLGGRGIRF.

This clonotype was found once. In DNA, the CDR3 is TGTGCCTGGAGTCGACAGGGACTCTACGAGCAGTACTTC. Translated, it gives CAWSRQGLYEQYF. J is TRBJ2-1 and V is TRBV30; D is perhaps TRBD1 (7 bases). The J call could be wrong; TRBJ2-7 is a better fit for the DNA end. Germline V gene sequence: CDR1 GTSNPN, CDR2 SVGIG (reference sequence). This CDR3 is 13 amino acids long.

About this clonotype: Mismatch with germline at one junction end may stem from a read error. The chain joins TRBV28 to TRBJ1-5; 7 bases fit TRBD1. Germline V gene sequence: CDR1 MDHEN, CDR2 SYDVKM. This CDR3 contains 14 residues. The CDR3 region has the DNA TGTGCCGGCAGAGGCGACAGGGACGGTCAGCCCCAGCATTTT. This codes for CAGRGDRDGQPQHF.

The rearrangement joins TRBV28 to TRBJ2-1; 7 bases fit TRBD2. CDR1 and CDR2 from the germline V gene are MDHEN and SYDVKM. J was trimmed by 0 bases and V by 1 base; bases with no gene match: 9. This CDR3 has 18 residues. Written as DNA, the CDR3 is TGTGCCAGCAGTTTATTAGGGGCTAGCGGTAGCTCCTACAATGAGCAGTTCTTC. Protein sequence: CASSLLGASGSSYNEQFF.

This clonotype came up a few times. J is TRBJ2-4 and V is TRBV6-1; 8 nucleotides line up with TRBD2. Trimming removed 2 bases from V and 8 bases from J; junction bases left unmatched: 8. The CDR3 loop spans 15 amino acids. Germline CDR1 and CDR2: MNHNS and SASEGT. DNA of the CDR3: TGTGCCAGCAGTGAAAGCGCGGGGGGCCGTGACATTCAGTACTTC. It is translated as CASSESAGGRDIQYF.

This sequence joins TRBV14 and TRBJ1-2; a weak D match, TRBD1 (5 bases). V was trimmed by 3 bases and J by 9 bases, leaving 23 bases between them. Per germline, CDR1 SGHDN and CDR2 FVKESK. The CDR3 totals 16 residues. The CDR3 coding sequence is TGTGCCAGCAGCCAGCTTGACAGCCCCGCACGGTTGAGCTACACCTTC. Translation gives CASSQLDSPARLSYTF.

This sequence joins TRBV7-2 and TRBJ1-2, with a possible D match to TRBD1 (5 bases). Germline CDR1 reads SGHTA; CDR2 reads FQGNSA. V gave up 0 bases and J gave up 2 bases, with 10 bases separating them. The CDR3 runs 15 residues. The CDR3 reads CASSLAPGRNYGYTF. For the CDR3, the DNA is TGTGCCAGCAGCTTAGCTCCGGGACGGAACTATGGCTACACCTTC.

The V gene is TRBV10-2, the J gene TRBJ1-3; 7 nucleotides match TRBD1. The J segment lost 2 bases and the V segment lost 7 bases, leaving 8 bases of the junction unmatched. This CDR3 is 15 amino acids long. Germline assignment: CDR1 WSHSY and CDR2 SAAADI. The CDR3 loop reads CASTALTGPGNTIYF. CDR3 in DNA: TGCGCCAGCACTGCCTTGACAGGGCCTGGAAACACCATATATTTT.

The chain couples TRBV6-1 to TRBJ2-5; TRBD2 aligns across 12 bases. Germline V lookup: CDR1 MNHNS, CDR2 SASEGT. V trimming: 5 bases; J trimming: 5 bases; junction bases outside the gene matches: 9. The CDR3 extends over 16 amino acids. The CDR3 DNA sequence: TGTGCCAGCAGTAAATCTAGCGGGAGGGCCGCGGAGACCCAGTACTTC. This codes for CASSKSSGRAAETQYF.

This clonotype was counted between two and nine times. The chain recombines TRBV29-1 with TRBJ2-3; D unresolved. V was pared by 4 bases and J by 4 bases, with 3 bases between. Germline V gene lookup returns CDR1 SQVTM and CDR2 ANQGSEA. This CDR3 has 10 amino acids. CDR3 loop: CSVGADTQYF. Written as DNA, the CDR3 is TGCAGCGTTGGGGCAGATACGCAGTATTTT.

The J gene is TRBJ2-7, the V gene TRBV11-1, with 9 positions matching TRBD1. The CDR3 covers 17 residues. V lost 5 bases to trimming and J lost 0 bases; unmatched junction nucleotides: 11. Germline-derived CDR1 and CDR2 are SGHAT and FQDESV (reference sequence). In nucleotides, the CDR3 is TGTGCCAGCAGCCTAAGCCGGGACAGGGACCCCTCCTACGAGCAGTACTTC. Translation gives CASSLSRDRDPSYEQYF.

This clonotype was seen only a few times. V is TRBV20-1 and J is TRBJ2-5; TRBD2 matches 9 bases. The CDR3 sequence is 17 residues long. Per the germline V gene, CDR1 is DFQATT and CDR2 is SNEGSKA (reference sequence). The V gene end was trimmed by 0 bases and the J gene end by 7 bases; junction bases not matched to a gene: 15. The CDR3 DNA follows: TGCAGTGCTAGAGATCAACATCTGGCGGGGGGGCTGGTGACCCAGTACTTC. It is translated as CSARDQHLAGGLVTQYF.

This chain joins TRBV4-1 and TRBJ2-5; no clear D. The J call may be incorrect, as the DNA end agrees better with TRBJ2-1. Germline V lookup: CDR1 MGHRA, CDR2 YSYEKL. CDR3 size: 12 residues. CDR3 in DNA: TGCGCCAGCAGCCAAGATAGAGGTGAGCAGTTCTTC. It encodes CASSQDRGEQFF.

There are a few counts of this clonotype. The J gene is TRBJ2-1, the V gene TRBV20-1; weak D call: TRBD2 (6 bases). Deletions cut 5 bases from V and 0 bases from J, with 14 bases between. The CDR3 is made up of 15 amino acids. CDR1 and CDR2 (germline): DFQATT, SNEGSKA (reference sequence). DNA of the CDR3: TGCAGTGCTCCCTCCCACGGGAGCTCCTACAATGAGCAGTTCTTC. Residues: CSAPSHGSSYNEQFF.

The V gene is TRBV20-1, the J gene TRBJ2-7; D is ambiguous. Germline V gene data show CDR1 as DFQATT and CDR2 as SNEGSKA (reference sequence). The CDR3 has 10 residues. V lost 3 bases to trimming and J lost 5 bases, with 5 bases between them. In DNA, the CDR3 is TGCAGTGCTAGTTCAGACGAGCAGTACTTC. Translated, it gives CSASSDEQYF.

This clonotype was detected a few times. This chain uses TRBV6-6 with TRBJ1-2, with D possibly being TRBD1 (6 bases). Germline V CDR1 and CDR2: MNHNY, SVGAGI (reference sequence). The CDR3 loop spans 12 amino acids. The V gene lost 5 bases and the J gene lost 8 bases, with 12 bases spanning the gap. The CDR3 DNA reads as TGTGCCAGCAGTGCAGGGGCGCGGGGCTACACCTTC. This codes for CASSAGARGYTF.

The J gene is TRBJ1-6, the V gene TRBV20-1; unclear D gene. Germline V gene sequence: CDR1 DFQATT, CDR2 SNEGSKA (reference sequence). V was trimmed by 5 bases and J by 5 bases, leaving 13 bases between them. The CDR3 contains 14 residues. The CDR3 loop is CSAAVGVDNSPLHF. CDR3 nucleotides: TGCAGTGCTGCAGTCGGAGTTGATAATTCACCCCTCCACTTT.